Below are 20 T cell receptor beta chains sequenced from a single sample in a study of T-cell reconstitution after alpha-beta-depleted transplantation in children. Unique molecular identifiers tagged the TCRbeta library. Using its own MiXCR run on the PCR reads, TCRdb lists one record per CDR3 protein. The table has hundreds of thousands of distinct CDR3 sequences, around 13% seen once. The material sequenced was PBMCs, mostly from graft donor cells, taken 360 days after TCRalphabeta/CD19-depleted stem cell transplant. The receptors were gathered from a male patient between 10 and 17 years old who had a stem cell transplant for acute myeloid leukemia, so the T cells may come from the graft donor.

This clonotype was recorded a few times. The gene calls are TRBV7-9 and TRBJ2-7, with 7 bases matching TRBD2. This CDR3 spans 16 amino acids. Germline CDR1 and CDR2: SEHNR and FQNEAQ (reference sequence). Trimming took 0 bases from V and 6 from J; bases not matched to a gene: 11. CDR3 sequence reads: CASSLAAGTPRTEQYF. CDR3 bases: TGTGCCAGCAGCTTAGCAGCGGGAACGCCTCGCACCGAGCAGTACTTC.

The V call is TRBV28, the J call TRBJ2-7, with D possibly being TRBD2 (6 bases). The CDR3 is 17 residues long. The V gene lost 7 bases and the J gene lost 7 bases, with 29 bases spanning the gap. Per the germline V gene, CDR1 is MDHEN and CDR2 is SYDVKM. The CDR3 here is CASTPPYAGRRREEQYF. In DNA, the CDR3 is TGTGCCAGCACTCCCCCTTATGCGGGGCGGAGGCGGGAAGAGCAGTACTTC.

The chain links TRBV5-1 to TRBJ2-7, with D maybe TRBD1 (6 bases). The CDR3 covers 14 residues. V was shortened by 5 bases and J by 0 bases, with 12 bases between the two germline ends. Germline V gives CDR1 SGHRS, CDR2 YFSETQ. The CDR3 here is CASRPTGLSYEQYF. CDR3 bases: TGCGCCAGCAGACCGACAGGTCTCTCCTACGAGCAGTACTTC.

There are many counts of this clonotype. The chain couples TRBV20-1 to TRBJ2-7, with D possibly being TRBD2 (5 bases). From germline, CDR1 is DFQATT and CDR2 SNEGSKA (reference sequence). Trimming removed 6 bases at V and 6 bases at J, with 15 bases between. The CDR3 is made up of 12 amino acids. CDR3 loop: CSASRLAGEQYF. The CDR3, as DNA: TGCAGTGCAAGTCGTCTAGCCGGCGAGCAGTACTTC.

This clonotype was observed many times. The V gene is TRBV9, the J gene TRBJ2-2, with 8 nucleotides matching TRBD1. Germline trimming cut 4 bases from V and 6 bases from J; bases unmatched to any gene: 17. The V gene's germline CDR1 is SGDLS and CDR2 YYNGEE. The CDR3 has 18 residues. In DNA, the CDR3 is TGTGCCAGCAGCCACTTGGGGCAGGGGGCGGGAAGGTCCGGGGAGCTGTTTTTT. It specifies CASSHLGQGAGRSGELFF.

This clonotype was observed at least ten times. The CDR3 here is CSASRFYEQYF. The CDR3 nucleotides are TGCAGTGCCTCACGGTTCTACGAGCAGTACTTC. V gene TRBV20-1 combines with J gene TRBJ2-7; D is uncertain. This CDR3 comprises 11 residues. V lost 6 bases to trimming and J lost 3 bases, with 9 bases between them. CDR1 and CDR2 from the germline V gene are DFQATT and SNEGSKA (reference sequence).

The sample holds many counts of this clonotype. CDR3 residues: CASSYGTSGRKAGELFF. The CDR3 bases are TGTGCCAGCAGTTACGGGACTAGCGGGAGAAAGGCCGGGGAGCTGTTTTTT. The chain couples TRBV2 to TRBJ2-2, with 14 bases matching TRBD2. From germline, CDR1 is SNHLY and CDR2 FYNNEI. CDR3 length: 17 residues. V lost 5 bases, J lost 6 bases, and 8 bases stayed unmatched.

This clonotype was seen repeatedly, ten times or more. The CDR3 DNA reads TGCAGCGTTGAAGATCTAGGGACAGGGAGTTTGGAGGGCTACGAGCAGTACTTC. This gives the protein CSVEDLGTGSLEGYEQYF. The V and J genes are TRBV29-1 and TRBJ2-7; TRBD1 aligns across 9 bases. J gave up 3 bases and V 0 bases, and 15 bases lay outside the gene matches. Germline CDR1 and CDR2: SQVTM and ANQGSEA. The CDR3 contains 18 residues.

This clonotype has just a few counts. The chain joins TRBV28 to TRBJ2-2; D is perhaps TRBD2 (5 bases). Looked up from germline, CDR1 is MDHEN and CDR2 is SYDVKM. The V and J ends lost 4 bases and 6 bases respectively, with 15 bases between them. This CDR3 is 15 amino acids long. CDR3 sequence: CASSSRQIGAGELFF. The CDR3 nucleotides read TGTGCCAGCAGTTCACGGCAAATCGGGGCCGGGGAGCTGTTTTTT.

V gene TRBV5-1 combines with J gene TRBJ2-7; 11 bases are shared with TRBD1. CDR1 and CDR2 from the germline V gene are SGHRS and YFSETQ. This CDR3 region has 17 residues. V was pared by 4 bases and J by 3 bases, with 12 bases of the junction left unmatched. In DNA, the CDR3 is TGCGCCAGCAGCCACGGACAGGGGGCGGCCAATTTCTACGAGCAGTACTTC. Translation gives CASSHGQGAANFYEQYF.

J is TRBJ2-3 and V is TRBV5-4, with D perhaps matching TRBD2 (6 bases). The CDR3 has 14 amino acids. The V end was cut by 4 bases, the J end by 2 bases, with 11 bases between. CDR1 and CDR2 from the germline V gene are SGHNT and YYREEE (reference sequence). This chain's CDR3 is CASSTLAATDTQYF. Written as DNA, the CDR3 is TGTGCCAGCAGCACCTTAGCGGCCACAGATACGCAGTATTTT. Full variable domain (outside the CDR3, taken from reference TRBV5-4 and TRBJ2-3): ETGVTQSPTHLIKTRGQQVTLRCSSQSGHNTVSWYQQALGQGPQFIFQYYREEENGRGNFPPRFSGLQFPNYSSELNVNALELDDSALYLCASSTLAATDTQYFGPGTRLTVL.

The chain employs TRBV6-1 and TRBJ2-1; 15 bases line up with TRBD2. After removal of 6 bases from V and 6 bases from J, the junction contained 3 bases not matched to a gene. The CDR3 consists of 15 residues. Looked up from germline, CDR1 is MNHNS and CDR2 is SASEGT. DNA for the CDR3: TGTGCCAGCAGGGGACTAGCGGGAGGAGGCAATGAGCAGTTCTTC. Residues: CASRGLAGGGNEQFF.

This clonotype was picked up many times. The gene calls are TRBV7-8 and TRBJ2-1, with D unclear. The germline V and J ends were trimmed by 5 bases and 7 bases, with 15 bases remaining between them. The CDR3 extends over 14 amino acids. Germline CDR1 SGHVS, CDR2 FQNEAQ. CDR3 bases: TGTGCCAGCAGCGTGGGTCCGGCGGATAATGAGCAGTTCTTC. Amino acid sequence: CASSVGPADNEQFF.

V is TRBV6-5 and J is TRBJ2-7, with 9 bases matching TRBD1. V was pared by 4 bases and J by 2 bases, with 9 bases of the junction left unmatched. This CDR3 has 16 residues. CDR1 MNHEY and CDR2 SVGAGI come from the germline V gene. The CDR3 nucleotides are TGTGCCAGCAGTTTAGCCGGGACAGGGTCACCCTACGAGCAGTACTTC. Protein product: CASSLAGTGSPYEQYF.

Concerning this clonotype: A read error is likely, as this CDR3 ends without the conserved phenylalanine or tryptophan. V and J are TRBV12-3 or TRBV12-4 and TRBJ2-1; 8 bases are shared with TRBD2. There are 14 residues in the CDR3. Unmatched junction bases numbered 4, after V lost 6 bases and J lost 3 bases. The DNA for the CDR3 is TGTGCCAGCAGGTTACTAGCGGTCTACAATGAGCAGTTCTAC. Protein product: CASRLLAVYNEQFY.

This chain connects TRBV11-2 to TRBJ2-3; 16 bases agree with TRBD2. Germline CDR1 SGHAT, CDR2 FQNNGV. The CDR3 has 20 residues. J gave up 6 bases and V 2 bases, and 14 bases lay outside the gene matches. CDR3 sequence reads: CASSLFGGLAGGPKLDTQYF. The CDR3 bases are TGTGCCAGCAGCTTATTCGGGGGACTAGCGGGAGGGCCGAAGCTGGATACGCAGTATTTT.

This clonotype was seen a handful of times. V usage is TRBV3-1 and J usage is TRBJ1-1; D possibly corresponds to TRBD1 (5 bases). Per the germline V gene, CDR1 is LGHDT and CDR2 is YNNKEL (reference sequence). This CDR3 region has 16 residues. V was shortened by 0 bases and J by 4 bases, with 15 bases between the two germline ends. This chain's CDR3 is CASSQEGRGEGTEAFF. CDR3 nucleotides: TGTGCCAGCAGCCAAGAGGGTCGGGGGGAGGGCACTGAAGCTTTCTTT.

There are a few counts of this clonotype. The V and J genes are TRBV24-1 and TRBJ2-3, with a tentative D call TRBD2 (6 bases). The CDR3 is 16 residues long. Germline CDR1 and CDR2: KGHDR and SFDVKD. Between the trimmed V and J ends, which lost 3 bases and 2 bases, there was a span of 14 bases. The CDR3 reads CATSDRRDLPTDTQYF. The CDR3 nucleotides read TGTGCCACCAGTGATCGCCGGGACTTACCCACAGATACGCAGTATTTT.

This CDR3 reads CASSFGGGVPPHNEQFF. The DNA for the CDR3 is TGTGCCAGCAGCTTCGGTGGAGGGGTCCCTCCCCACAATGAGCAGTTCTTC. The V call is TRBV7-3, the J call TRBJ2-1; weak D call: TRBD2 (6 bases). CDR3 size: 17 residues. V shed 3 bases and J shed 5 bases, with 20 bases lying between them. Germline lookup yields CDR1 SGHTA and CDR2 FQGTGA.

The sample holds a few counts of this clonotype. The rearrangement links TRBV5-1 to TRBJ2-7; TRBD2 aligns across 7 bases. Germline assignment: CDR1 SGHRS and CDR2 YFSETQ. The CDR3 has 15 amino acids. Unmatched junction bases numbered 12, after V lost 4 bases and J lost 5 bases. The CDR3 region is CASSPSGGSSHEQYF. The CDR3 nucleotides read TGCGCCAGCAGCCCCTCGGGCGGGAGCTCTCACGAGCAGTACTTC.